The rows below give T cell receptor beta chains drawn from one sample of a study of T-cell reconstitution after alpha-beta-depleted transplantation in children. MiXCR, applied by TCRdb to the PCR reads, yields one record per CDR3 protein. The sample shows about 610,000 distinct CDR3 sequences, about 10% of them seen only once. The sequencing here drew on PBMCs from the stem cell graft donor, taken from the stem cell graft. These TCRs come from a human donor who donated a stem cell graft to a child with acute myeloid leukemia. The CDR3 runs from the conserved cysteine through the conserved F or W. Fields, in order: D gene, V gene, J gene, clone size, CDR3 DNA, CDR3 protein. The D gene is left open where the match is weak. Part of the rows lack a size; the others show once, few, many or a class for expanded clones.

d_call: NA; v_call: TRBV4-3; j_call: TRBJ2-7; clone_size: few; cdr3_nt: TGCGCCAGCAGCCAAGAGTTGGGGGTTTGGGAGCAGTACTTC; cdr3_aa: CASSQELGVWEQYF
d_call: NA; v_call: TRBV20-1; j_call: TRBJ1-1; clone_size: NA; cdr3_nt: TGCAGTGCTAGTGAACAGGGTAACACTGAAGCTTTCTTT; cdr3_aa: CSASEQGNTEAFF
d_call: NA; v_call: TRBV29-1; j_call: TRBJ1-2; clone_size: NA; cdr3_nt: TGCAGCGTCCCAGACAATGACTACACCTTC; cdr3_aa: CSVPDNDYTF
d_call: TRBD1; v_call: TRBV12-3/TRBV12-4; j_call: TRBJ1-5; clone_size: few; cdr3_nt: TGTGCCAGCAGGGCGACAGGGGATCAGCCCCAGCATTTT; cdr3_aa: CASRATGDQPQHF
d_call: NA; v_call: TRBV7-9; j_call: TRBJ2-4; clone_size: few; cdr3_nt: TGTGCCAGCAGCTTTGGGGGGAACAAAAACATTCAGTACTTC; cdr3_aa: CASSFGGNKNIQYF
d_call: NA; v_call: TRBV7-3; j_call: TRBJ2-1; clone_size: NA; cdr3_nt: TGTGCCAGCAGCCACCGGGATCTCCCCAATGAGCAGTTCTTC; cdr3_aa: CASSHRDLPNEQFF
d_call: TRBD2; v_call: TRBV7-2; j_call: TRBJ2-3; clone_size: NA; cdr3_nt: TGTGCCAGCAGCCTTAGCGGGTATATCACAGATACGCAGTATTTT; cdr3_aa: CASSLSGYITDTQYF
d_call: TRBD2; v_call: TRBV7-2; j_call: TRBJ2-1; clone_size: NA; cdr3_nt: TGTGCCAGCAGCTTAGGCTTCGGTGGGACTAGCGGACGCGGGTACAATGAGCAGTTCTTC; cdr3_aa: CASSLGFGGTSGRGYNEQFF
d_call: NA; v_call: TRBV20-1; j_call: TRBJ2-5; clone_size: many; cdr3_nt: TGCAGTGCTAGAGTGCGGGAGACCCAGTACTTC; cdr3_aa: CSARVRETQYF
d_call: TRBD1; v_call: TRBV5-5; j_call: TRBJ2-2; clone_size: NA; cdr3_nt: TGTGCCAGCAGCACCTGGACAGGGGGTACCGGGGAGCTGTTTTTT; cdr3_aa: CASSTWTGGTGELFF
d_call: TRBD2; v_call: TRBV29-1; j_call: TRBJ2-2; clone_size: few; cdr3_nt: TGCAGCGTCGCTAGCGGTTTCGCGAGGACCGGGGAGCTGTTTTTT; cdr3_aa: CSVASGFARTGELFF
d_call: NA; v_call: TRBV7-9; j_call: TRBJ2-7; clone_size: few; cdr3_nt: TGTGCCAGCAGCTTAACGACAGACAGTTACGAGCAGTACTTC; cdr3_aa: CASSLTTDSYEQYF
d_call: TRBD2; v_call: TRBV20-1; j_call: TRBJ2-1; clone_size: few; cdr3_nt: TGCAGCGCTAGAGCCCGACTAGCCCAACGCAATGAGCAGTTCTTC; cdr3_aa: CSARARLAQRNEQFF
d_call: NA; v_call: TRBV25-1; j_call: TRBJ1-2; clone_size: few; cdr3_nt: TGTGCCAGCAGTGAGATCTATGGCTACACCTTC; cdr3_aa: CASSEIYGYTF
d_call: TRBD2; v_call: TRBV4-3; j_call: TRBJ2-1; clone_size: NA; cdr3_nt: TGCGCCAGCAGCCAAGATCGCGCTAGCGGGACAGTCGAGTTCTTC; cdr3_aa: CASSQDRASGTVEFF
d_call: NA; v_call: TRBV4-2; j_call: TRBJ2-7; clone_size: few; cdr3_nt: TGTGCCAGCAGCACTCCCTCCCCGGGAACCTACGAGCAGTACTTC; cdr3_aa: CASSTPSPGTYEQYF
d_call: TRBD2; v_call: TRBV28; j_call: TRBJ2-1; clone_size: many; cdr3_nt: TGTGCCAGCAGTTTATGGCGGGAGGGGACCTACAATGAGCAGTTCTTC; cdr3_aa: CASSLWREGTYNEQFF
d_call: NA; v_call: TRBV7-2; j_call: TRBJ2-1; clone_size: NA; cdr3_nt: TGTGCCAGCAGCTTTACGAGAGGTCTTACCGGTGAGCAGTTCTTC; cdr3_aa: CASSFTRGLTGEQFF
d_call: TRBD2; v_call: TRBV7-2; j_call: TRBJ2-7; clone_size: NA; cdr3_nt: TGTGCCAGCAGCTGGAGCGGGGGGGCAGGCGAGCAGTACTTC; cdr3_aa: CASSWSGGAGEQYF
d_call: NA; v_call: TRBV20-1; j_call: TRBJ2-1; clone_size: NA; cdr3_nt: TGCAGTGCTCAAGATCTAGGGGGGCACAATGAGCAGTTCTTC; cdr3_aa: CSAQDLGGHNEQFF
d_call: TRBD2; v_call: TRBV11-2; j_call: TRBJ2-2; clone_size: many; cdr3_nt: TGTGCCAGCAGCTTAGACGTAGCGGGAGTGGATACCGGGGAGCTGTTTTTT; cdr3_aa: CASSLDVAGVDTGELFF
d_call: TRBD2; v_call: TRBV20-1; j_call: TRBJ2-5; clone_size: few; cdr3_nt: TGCAGTGCTAGTGGCGGGACTAGCGAGGGAGAGACCCAGTACTTC; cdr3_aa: CSASGGTSEGETQYF
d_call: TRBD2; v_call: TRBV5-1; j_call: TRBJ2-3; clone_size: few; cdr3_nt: TGCGCCAGCAGCTTGCTGGGGGGGAGTCTCGGCACGCAGTATTTT; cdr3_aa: CASSLLGGSLGTQYF
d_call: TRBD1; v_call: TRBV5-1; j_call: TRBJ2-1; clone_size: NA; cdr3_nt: TGCGCCAGCAGCTTGAAGCACTGGACAGGGTGGGGCAATGAGCAGTTCTTC; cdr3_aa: CASSLKHWTGWGNEQFF
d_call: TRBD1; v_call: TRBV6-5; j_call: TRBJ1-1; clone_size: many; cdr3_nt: TGTGCCAGCAGTTACGGACAGGGTCTTGAAGCTTTCTTT; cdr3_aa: CASSYGQGLEAFF
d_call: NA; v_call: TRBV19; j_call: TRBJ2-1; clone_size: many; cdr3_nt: TGTGCCAGTAGTGCAGGGGGGGTAAACAACAATGAGCAGTTCTTC; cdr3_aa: CASSAGGVNNNEQFF
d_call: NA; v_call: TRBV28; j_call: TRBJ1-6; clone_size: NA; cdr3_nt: TGTGCCAGCACATTCGGTTTGAGCTCCTATAATTCACCCCTCCACTTT; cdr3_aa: CASTFGLSSYNSPLHF
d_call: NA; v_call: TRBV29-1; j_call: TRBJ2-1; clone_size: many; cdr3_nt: TGCAGCCCCCAGGTGCTAGACTCCTACAATGAGCAGTTCTTC; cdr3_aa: CSPQVLDSYNEQFF
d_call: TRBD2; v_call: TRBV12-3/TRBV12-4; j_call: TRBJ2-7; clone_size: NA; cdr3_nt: TGTGCCAGCAGTGTTTTCGCCGGGACTAGTACCTACGAGCAGTACTTC; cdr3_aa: CASSVFAGTSTYEQYF
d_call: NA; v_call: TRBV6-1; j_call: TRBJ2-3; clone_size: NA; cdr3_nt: TGTGCCAGCAGGAATCTAGGGTCGAGCACAGATACGCAGTATTTT; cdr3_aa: CASRNLGSSTDTQYF
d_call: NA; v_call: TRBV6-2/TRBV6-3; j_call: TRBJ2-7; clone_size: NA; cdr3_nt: TGTGCCAGCAGTTACTGGACAACGGGTACCTACGAGCAGTACTTC; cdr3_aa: CASSYWTTGTYEQYF
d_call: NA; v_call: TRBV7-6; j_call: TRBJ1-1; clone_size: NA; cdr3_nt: TGTGCCAGCAGCCCTACAGTGTTGAACACTGAAGCTTTCTTT; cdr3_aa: CASSPTVLNTEAFF
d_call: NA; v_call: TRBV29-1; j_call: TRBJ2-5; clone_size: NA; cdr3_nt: TGCAGCGTTGAAGAGCCCGCGGACTCACAAGAGACCCAGTACTTC; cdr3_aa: CSVEEPADSQETQYF
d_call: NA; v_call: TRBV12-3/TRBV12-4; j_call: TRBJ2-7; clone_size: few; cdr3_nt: TGTGCCAGCAGGGGGACGTTTGGCGAGCAGTACTTC; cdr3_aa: CASRGTFGEQYF
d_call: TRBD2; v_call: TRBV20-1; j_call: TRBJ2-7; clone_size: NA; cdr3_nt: TGCGAGGGGGCTAGCGGGAGCTCCTACGAGCAGTACTTC; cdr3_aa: CEGASGSSYEQYF
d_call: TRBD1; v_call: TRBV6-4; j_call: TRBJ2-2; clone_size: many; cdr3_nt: TGTGCCAGCACCCGAGACAGGGGAACCGGGGAGCTGTTTTTT; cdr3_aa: CASTRDRGTGELFF
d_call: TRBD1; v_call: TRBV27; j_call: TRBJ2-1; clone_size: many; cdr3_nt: TGTGCCAGCAGTCCCATAATGGGACAGTACAATGAGCAGTTCTTC; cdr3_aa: CASSPIMGQYNEQFF
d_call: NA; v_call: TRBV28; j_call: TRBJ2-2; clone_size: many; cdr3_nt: TGTGCCAGCAGGCCCTTTACAGGGACCCCGAACACCGGGGAGCTGTTTTTT; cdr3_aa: CASRPFTGTPNTGELFF
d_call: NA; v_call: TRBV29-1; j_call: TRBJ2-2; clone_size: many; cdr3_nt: TGCAGCGCACTCAACGCCACCGGGGAGCTGTTTTTT; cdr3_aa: CSALNATGELFF
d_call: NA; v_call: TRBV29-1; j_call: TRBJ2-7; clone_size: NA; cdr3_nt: TGCAGCGTTGAAGCCCGGGACGAGCAGTACTTC; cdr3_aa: CSVEARDEQYF
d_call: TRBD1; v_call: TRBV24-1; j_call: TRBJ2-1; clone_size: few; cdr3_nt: TGTGCCACCAGTGACACCACAGGGGTCGCTACCTACAATGAGCAGTTCTTC; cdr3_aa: CATSDTTGVATYNEQFF
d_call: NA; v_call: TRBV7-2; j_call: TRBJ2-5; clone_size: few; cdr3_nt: TGTGCCAGCAGCTTATTCTCTCGGTCCCAAGAGACCCAGTACTTC; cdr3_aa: CASSLFSRSQETQYF
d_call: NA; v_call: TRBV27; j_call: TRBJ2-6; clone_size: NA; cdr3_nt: TGTGCCAGCAGTCTCAGCGTCTCTGGGGCCAACGTCCTGACTTTC; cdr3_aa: CASSLSVSGANVLTF
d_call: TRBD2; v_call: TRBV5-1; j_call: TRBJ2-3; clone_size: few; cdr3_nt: TGCGCCAGCAGCTCTCGACTAGCACTAAGCACAGATACGCAGTATTTT; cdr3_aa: CASSSRLALSTDTQYF
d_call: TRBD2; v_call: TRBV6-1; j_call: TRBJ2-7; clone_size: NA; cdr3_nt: TGTGCCAGCAGTCGTCCAATAGCGGGAGAAAAGTACGAGCAGTACTTC; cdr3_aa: CASSRPIAGEKYEQYF
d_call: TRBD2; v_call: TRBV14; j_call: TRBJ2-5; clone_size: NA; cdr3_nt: TGTGCCAGCAGCCAAGAAGCCCTAGCGGGAGCGACCCAGTACTTC; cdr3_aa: CASSQEALAGATQYF
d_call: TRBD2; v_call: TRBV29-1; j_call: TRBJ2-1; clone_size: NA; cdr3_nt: TGCAGCGTTGAAGATCCGGTAGCGGGGTGGAACAATGAGCAGTTCTTC; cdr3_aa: CSVEDPVAGWNNEQFF